The entry that follows covers one T cell receptor beta chain sequence. The CDR3 runs 14 residues. The V end was cut by 2 bases, the J end by 4 bases, with 8 bases between. Germline CDR1 is MGHRA and CDR2 is YSYEKL. This sample stems from a study of blood T cell repertoires in COVID-19. Overall study: T cells, B-cell-depleted T cells, or PBMCs provided the cDNA or gDNA that served as material.

Authors' data handling: Nucleated cell counts were estimated from reference gene primer amplification. Some clones are missing from TCRdb's copy, which holds only in-frame ones; the method was immunoSEQ multiplex PCR. For V, J and clone size, that table is used; D and trimming come from the DNA. The data show fewer than 250,000 clones, with about 84% seen just once and approximately 2.1% held by the top ten. The sequenced sample was PBMCs or T cells enriched from blood (not recorded which). The chain recombines TRBV4-1 with TRBJ2-2, with D possibly matching TRBD2 (5 bases). This receptor was identified in a woman aged 45-60 years who had recovered from COVID-19. CDR3: CASSQHEGTGELFF. In nucleotides, the CDR3 is TGCGCCAGCAGCCAACACGAGGGCACCGGGGAGCTGTTTTTT.